A selection of T cell receptor beta chains follows, all from one sample in a study of cytomegalovirus exposure and HLA in healthy donors. The method was immunoSEQ multiplex PCR; TCRdb's version includes in-frame clones alone and lacks a portion of them. Of about 100,000 clones listed, roughly 79% are singletons. The specimen was PBMCs. These receptors were obtained from a woman aged 35 to 49 in good health and CMV-seronegative. The conserved cysteine and the conserved F or W are not part of the CDR3 here.

TRBV19,ASSPRGEEQF
TRBV7-9,SIGTDTYEQY
TRBV21-1,ASSTWTLLAGGPYEQF
TRBV15,ATSRDPRRDTEAF
TRBV18,ASSPRLRTSFNEQF
TRBV5-1,ASSSGTGSYEQY
TRBV28,ASFDTSSYNEQF
TRBV2,ASRIGQGAVTEAF
TRBV11-3,ASSRGQGRSYEQY
TRBV28,ASSLWGQGSTEAF
TRBV5-5,ASTISGGQGRIYGYT
TRBV2,AQHRGISTDTQY
TRBV13,ASSSQYVQYNEQF
TRBV7-6,ASSKPGGSSGANVLT
TRBV13,ASRAGTSVYEQY
TRBV4-3,ASSQEAGAPDTQY
TRBV19,ASSTGTGYHNEQF
TRBV6-5,ASSTLAAGNEQF
TRBV7-2,ASSLFPRGPLGEQY
TRBV11-2,ASSLESRSYNEQF
TRBV11-2,ASSLDRVGHEQY
TRBV30,AWSAPGSYNSPLH
TRBV6-6,ASSRTLSSGNTIY
TRBV11-2,ASSLVGTQNNEQF
TRBV7-9,ASSLDGRQETQY
TRBV11-1,ASSRGPLNTEAF
TRBV10-3,AISVGTGGGTEAF
TRBV28,ATRGDGYKETQY
TRBV19,ASSIGLVVQETQY
TRBV2,ASSQAPLAVSSYEQY
TRBV5-1,ASSLGSAGVHEQH
TRBV5-4,ASSFRGSNSPLH
TRBV7-9,ASCGTETGELF
TRBV10-2,ASSGQVYQPQH
TRBV27,ASRLAGGPGELF
TRBV6-1,ASSGSTGELF
TRBV29-1,SVESTAFYGYT
TRBV2,ASNLESTSGILDQETQY
TRBV11-2,ASSRTVTGNTIY
TRBV27,ASSPAGTAYHQY
TRBV7-9,ASSLGQLNTGELF
TRBV6-4,ASSENRDTILT
TRBV15,ATSPRSNGGDTQY
TRBV11-1,ASSRDRAETQY
TRBV5-1,ASSPGQGGPNEQF
TRBV6-6,ASSYSSGRQGDAF
TRBV19,ASMDRAYEQY
TRBV30,AWKRPGFNTEAF
TRBV7-9,SSSTKRPGLAGDTQY
TRBV6-1,ASREGGALNTEAF
TRBV2,ASSEGGGGRGPQH
TRBV7-2,ASSLETSGSYEQY
TRBV2,ASSPGQGRQPQH